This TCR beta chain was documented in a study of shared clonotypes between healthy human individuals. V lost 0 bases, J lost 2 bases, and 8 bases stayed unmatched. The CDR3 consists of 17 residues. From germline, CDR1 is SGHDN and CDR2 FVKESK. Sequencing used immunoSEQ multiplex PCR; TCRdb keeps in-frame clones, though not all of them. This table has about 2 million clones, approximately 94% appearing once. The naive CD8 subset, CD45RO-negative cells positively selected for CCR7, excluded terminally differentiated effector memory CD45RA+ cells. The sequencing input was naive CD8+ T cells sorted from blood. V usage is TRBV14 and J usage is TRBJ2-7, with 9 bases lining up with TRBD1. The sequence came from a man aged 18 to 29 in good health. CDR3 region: CASSQEFSGTGPYEQYF. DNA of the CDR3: TGTGCCAGCAGCCAAGAATTCTCCGGGACAGGGCCCTACGAGCAGTACTTC.